The 20 T cell receptor beta chains below all came from one sample that was sequenced in a study of blood T cell repertoires in COVID-19. Profiled with immunoSEQ multiplex PCR; TCRdb holds only in-frame clones, not every one. The sample includes 140,000 to 150,000 clones, roughly 90% of them seen just once. Sequenced: peripheral blood. The receptors were sampled from a human donor in a cohort sampled during active COVID-19.

This chain uses TRBV4-2 with TRBJ2-1, with 7 bases matching TRBD2. The CDR3 length is 17 residues. Germline V gene lookup returns CDR1 LGHNA and CDR2 YNFKEQ. The ends lost 5 bases at V and 7 bases at J; junction bases unmatched: 17. CDR3 sequence: CASSDFSGGVSPNEQFF. The CDR3 DNA reads as TGTGCCAGCAGCGATTTCTCTGGGGGGGTTTCCCCTAATGAGCAGTTCTTC.

This clone has only one observation. V is TRBV15 and J is TRBJ1-6; the D is unclear. This CDR3 region has 15 residues. Germline CDR1 and CDR2: LNHNV and YYDKDF (reference sequence). V was pared by 1 base and J by 7 bases, with 11 bases between. The DNA of the CDR3 is TGTGCCACCAGCAGAGTGGCAGGCCTCAATTCACCCCTCCACTTT. Protein sequence: CATSRVAGLNSPLHF.

V usage is TRBV5-1 and J usage is TRBJ1-1, with a possible D match to TRBD1 (5 bases). The ends were cut back, 0 bases at V and 10 bases at J, with 13 bases in the middle. CDR3 length: 13 residues. Germline V lookup: CDR1 SGHRS, CDR2 YFSETQ. This CDR3 is CASSLEMDRGAFF. CDR3 coding DNA: TGCGCCAGCAGCTTGGAAATGGATAGGGGAGCTTTCTTT.

This chain joins TRBV7-2 and TRBJ2-5; TRBD2 might be the D (5 bases). Per the germline V gene, CDR1 is SGHTA and CDR2 is FQGNSA. V lost 6 bases and J lost 9, with 23 bases in between. This CDR3 region has 15 residues. The CDR3 spells CASRDLEGTGLAQYF. CDR3 bases: TGTGCCAGCAGGGACTTAGAGGGTACTGGTTTGGCCCAGTACTTC.

This chain links TRBV5-4 with TRBJ1-2, with 8 bases that match TRBD1. The V gene end was trimmed by 4 bases and the J gene end by 5 bases; junction bases not matched to a gene: 4. The length of the CDR3 is 13 residues. Germline loops: CDR1 SGHNT, CDR2 YYREEE (reference sequence). CDR3: CASSRTGRYGYTF. CDR3 nucleotides: TGTGCCAGCAGCCGGACAGGGCGGTATGGCTACACCTTC.

The CDR3 is CASSLISGGGETQYF. The CDR3 DNA follows: TGTGCCAGCAGCCTGATTAGCGGGGGGGGAGAGACCCAGTACTTC. The chain uses TRBV3-1 (or the pseudogene TRBV3-2) and TRBJ2-5; 11 bases agree with TRBD2. CDR1 and CDR2 from the germline V gene are LGHDT and YNNKEL (reference sequence). V dropped 4 bases and J dropped 4; count of bases not matched to a gene: 5. The CDR3 contains 15 residues.

The chain joins TRBV6-6 to TRBJ2-5, with 8 bases matching TRBD2. Trimming removed 6 bases from V and 4 bases from J; junction bases left unmatched: 10. The CDR3 runs to 15 residues. Germline-derived CDR1 and CDR2 are MNHNY and SVGAGI (reference sequence). DNA for the CDR3: TGTGCCAGCAGCTCTCCCGGGGGGGGCGGAGAGACCCAGTACTTC. As protein: CASSSPGGGGETQYF.

The rearrangement joins TRBV28 to TRBJ1-2, with 7 positions matching TRBD1. V trimming: 4 bases; J trimming: 1 base; junction bases outside the gene matches: 6. This CDR3 region has 15 residues. Germline CDR1 reads MDHEN; CDR2 reads SYDVKM. The CDR3 protein is CASSSTGTVNYGYTF. Here the CDR3 DNA reads TGTGCCAGCAGTTCGACCGGGACAGTTAACTATGGCTACACCTTC.

The chain employs TRBV12-3 or TRBV12-4 and TRBJ2-7, with D possibly TRBD2 on 5 matching bases. Trimming took 8 bases from V and 2 from J, leaving 10 bases between them. The CDR3 is 12 residues long. The CDR3 reads CASSPGTYEQYF. The DNA for the CDR3 is TGTGCCAGCTCTCCCGGGACCTACGAGCAGTACTTC.

V is TRBV7-2 and J is TRBJ1-2, with 10 bases fitting TRBD1. The CDR3 length is 15 residues. Germline CDR1 reads SGHTA; CDR2 reads FQGNSA. Losses at the gene ends were 5 bases for V and 4 bases for J; bases not matched to a gene: 7. The CDR3 spells CASSLGTGEVYGYTF. The CDR3 DNA follows: TGTGCCAGCAGCCTCGGGACAGGGGAGGTCTATGGCTACACCTTC.

For this clone: Other DNA sequences in this specimen translate into the identical CDR3. This sequence joins TRBV10-3 and TRBJ1-2; D uncertain. This CDR3 contains 13 residues. Germline V lookup: CDR1 ENHRY, CDR2 SYGVKD. The germline V and J ends were trimmed by 4 bases and 2 bases, with 8 bases remaining between them. The CDR3 sequence is CAISGQVNYGYTF. Here the CDR3 DNA reads TGTGCCATCAGTGGGCAGGTGAACTATGGCTACACCTTC.

The genes are TRBV27 and TRBJ2-7; TRBD1 agrees at 7 bases. This CDR3 has 15 residues. The junction had 15 bases not matched to a gene; V was cut back by 4 bases and J by 9 bases. Germline CDR1 MNHEY, CDR2 SMNVEV (reference sequence). CDR3 DNA: TGTGCCAGCAGTTCCCAGGGACAGCCGACCCTAGTGCAGTACTTC. It encodes CASSSQGQPTLVQYF.

V gene TRBV7-8 combines with J gene TRBJ1-2, with D possibly matching TRBD1 (6 bases). Looked up from germline, CDR1 is SGHVS and CDR2 is FQNEAQ. The CDR3 extends over 12 amino acids. V lost 3 bases and J 9 bases, leaving 11 bases between the germline ends. CDR3 nucleotides: TGTGCCAGCAGCTTCGGTAGGGACAGCTACACCTTC. Translation gives CASSFGRDSYTF. Full variable domain (rest looked up from reference TRBV7-8 and TRBJ1-2): GAGVSQSPRYKVAKRGQDVALRCDPISGHVSLFWYQQALGQGPEFLTYFQNEAQLDKSGLPSDRFFAERPEGSVSTLKIQRTQQEDSAVYLCASSFGRDSYTFGSGTRLTVV.

This clone was seen only once. This sequence joins TRBV6-6 and TRBJ1-6; no definite D call. This CDR3 has 13 amino acids. Trimming shortened V by 5 bases and J by 2 bases, and 4 bases separated the two germline ends. Per germline, CDR1 MNHNY and CDR2 SVGAGI (reference sequence). The CDR3 loop is CASSGPYNSPLHF. In DNA form, the CDR3 reads TGTGCCAGCAGTGGGCCCTATAATTCACCCCTCCACTTT.

The V gene is TRBV5-1, the J gene TRBJ2-4, with 10 positions matching TRBD1. The CDR3 runs to 15 residues. Trimming at V came to 0 bases and at J to 7 bases, leaving 4 bases not matched to a gene. The germline gives CDR1 SGHRS, CDR2 YFSETQ. The CDR3 is CASSLGQGARNIQYF. The CDR3 DNA is TGCGCCAGCAGCTTGGGACAGGGGGCTAGGAACATTCAGTACTTC.

This clone was detected a few times. This chain joins TRBV10-3 and TRBJ1-4; 8 nucleotides match TRBD1. Germline CDR1 is ENHRY and CDR2 is SYGVKD. The V gene end was trimmed by 6 bases and the J gene end by 8 bases; junction bases not matched to a gene: 8. This CDR3 has 14 residues. The DNA of the CDR3 is TGTGCCATCAGCGGAGGACAGGGAAGAGAAAAACTGTTTTTT. Its protein is CAISGGQGREKLFF.

The rearrangement uses TRBV6-5 and TRBJ2-1; TRBD1 agrees at 7 bases. The CDR3 loop spans 15 amino acids. Germline V gene sequence: CDR1 MNHEY, CDR2 SVGAGI. The V and J ends lost 6 bases and 3 bases, in that order; junction bases with no gene match: 8. CDR3 nucleotide sequence: TGTGCCAGCAGCTCACAGGGGACCCTCTACAATGAGCAGTTCTTC. As protein: CASSSQGTLYNEQFF.

There are a few counts of this clone. This rearrangement joins TRBV4-2 to TRBJ1-6; D ambiguous. The CDR3 is made up of 13 amino acids. The V and J ends lost 1 base and 11 bases respectively, with 9 bases between them. CDR1 and CDR2 (germline): LGHNA, YNFKEQ. The CDR3 sequence: CASSQVQDAPLHF. CDR3 coding DNA: TGTGCCAGCAGCCAAGTGCAGGATGCACCCCTCCACTTT.

The genes are TRBV4-1 and TRBJ1-6, with a weak D call TRBD1 (6 bases). The CDR3 extends over 16 amino acids. CDR1 and CDR2 (germline): MGHRA, YSYEKL. V dropped 4 bases and J dropped 1 base, with 11 bases sitting between them. The CDR3 nucleotides read TGCGCCAGCAGCCCACAACAGGGTTCCTATAATTCACCCCTCCACTTT. Amino acid sequence: CASSPQQGSYNSPLHF.

The chain carries TRBV7-9 and TRBJ2-7; 8 bases line up with TRBD1. J was trimmed by 2 bases and V by 4 bases; bases with no gene match: 4. In germline, CDR1 is SEHNR, CDR2 FQNEAQ (reference sequence). CDR3 length: 14 residues. CDR3 DNA: TGTGCCAGCAGCTCGTCGGGACAGGCCTACGAGCAGTACTTC. Protein product: CASSSSGQAYEQYF.